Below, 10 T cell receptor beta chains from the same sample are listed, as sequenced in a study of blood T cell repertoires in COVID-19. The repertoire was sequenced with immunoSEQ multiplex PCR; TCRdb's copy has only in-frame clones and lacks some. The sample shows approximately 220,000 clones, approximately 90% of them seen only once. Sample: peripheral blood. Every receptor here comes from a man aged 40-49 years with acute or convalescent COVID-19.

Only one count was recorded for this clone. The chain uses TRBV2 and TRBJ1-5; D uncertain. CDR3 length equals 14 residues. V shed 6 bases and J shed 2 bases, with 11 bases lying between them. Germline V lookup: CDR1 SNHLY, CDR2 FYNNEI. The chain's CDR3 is CASRREAGNQPQHF. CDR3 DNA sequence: TGTGCCAGCAGGAGGGAGGCGGGCAATCAGCCCCAGCATTTT.

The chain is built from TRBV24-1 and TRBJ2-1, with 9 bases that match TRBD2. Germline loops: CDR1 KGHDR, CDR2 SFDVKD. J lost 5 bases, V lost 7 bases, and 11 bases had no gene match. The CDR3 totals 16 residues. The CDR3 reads CATSRTGLATNNEQFF. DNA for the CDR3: TGTGCCACCAGCCGAACGGGACTAGCAACGAACAATGAGCAGTTCTTC.

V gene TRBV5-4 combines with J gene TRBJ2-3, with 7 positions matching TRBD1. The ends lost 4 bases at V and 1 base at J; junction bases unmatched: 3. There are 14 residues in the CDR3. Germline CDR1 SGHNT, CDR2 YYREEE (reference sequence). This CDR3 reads CASSPGQGTDTQYF. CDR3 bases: TGTGCCAGCAGCCCCGGACAGGGCACAGATACGCAGTATTTT.

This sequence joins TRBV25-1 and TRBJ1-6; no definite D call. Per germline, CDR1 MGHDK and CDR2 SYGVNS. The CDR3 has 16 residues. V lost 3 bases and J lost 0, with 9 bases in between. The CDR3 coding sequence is TGTGCCAGCAGTGACCTGGGGAGCTCCTATAATTCACCCCTCCACTTT. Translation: CASSDLGSSYNSPLHF.

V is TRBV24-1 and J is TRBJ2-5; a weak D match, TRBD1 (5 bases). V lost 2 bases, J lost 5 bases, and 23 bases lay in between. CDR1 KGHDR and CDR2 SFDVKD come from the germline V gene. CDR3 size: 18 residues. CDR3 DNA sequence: TGTGCCACCAGTGATTCGCGACAGACCATTTACGCCACGGAGACCCAGTACTTC. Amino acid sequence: CATSDSRQTIYATETQYF.

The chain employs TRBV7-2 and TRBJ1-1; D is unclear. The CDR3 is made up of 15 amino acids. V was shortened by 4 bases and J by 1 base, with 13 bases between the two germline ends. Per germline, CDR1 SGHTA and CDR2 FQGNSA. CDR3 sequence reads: CASSSDGVANTEAFF. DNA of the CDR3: TGTGCCAGCAGCTCGGACGGGGTTGCGAACACTGAAGCTTTCTTT.

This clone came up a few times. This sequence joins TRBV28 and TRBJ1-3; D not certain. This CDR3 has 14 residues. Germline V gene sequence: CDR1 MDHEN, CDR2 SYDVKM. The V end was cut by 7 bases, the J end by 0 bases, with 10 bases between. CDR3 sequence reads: CASKTSSSGNTIYF. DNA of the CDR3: TGTGCCAGCAAAACCTCTAGCTCTGGAAACACCATATATTTT.

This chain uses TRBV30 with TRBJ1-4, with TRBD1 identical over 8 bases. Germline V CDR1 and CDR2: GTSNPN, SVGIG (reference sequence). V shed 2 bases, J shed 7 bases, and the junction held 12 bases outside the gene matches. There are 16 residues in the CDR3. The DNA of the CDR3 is TGTGCCTGGAGTCCAGGGCCCCAGGGGGCCAGTGAAAAACTGTTTTTT. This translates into CAWSPGPQGASEKLFF. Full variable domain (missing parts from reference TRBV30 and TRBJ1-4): SQTIHQWPATLVQPVGSPLSLECTVEGTSNPNLYWYRQAAGRGLQLLFYSVGIGQISSEVPQNLSASRPQDRQFILSSKKLLLSDSGFYLCAWSPGPQGASEKLFFGSGTQLSVL.

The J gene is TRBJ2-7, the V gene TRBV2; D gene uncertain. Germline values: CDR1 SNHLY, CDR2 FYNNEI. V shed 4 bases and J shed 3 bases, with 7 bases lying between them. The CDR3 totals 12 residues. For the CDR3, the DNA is TGTGCCAGCAGTGGAGGCTTCTACGAGCAGTACTTC. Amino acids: CASSGGFYEQYF.

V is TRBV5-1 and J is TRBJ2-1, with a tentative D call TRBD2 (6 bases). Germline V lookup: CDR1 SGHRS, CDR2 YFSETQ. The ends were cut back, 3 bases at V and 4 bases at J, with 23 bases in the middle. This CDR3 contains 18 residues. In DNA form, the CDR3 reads TGCGCCAGCAGCTCCACGGGGGACCCCCCCAACCGATACAATGAGCAGTTCTTC. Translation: CASSSTGDPPNRYNEQFF.